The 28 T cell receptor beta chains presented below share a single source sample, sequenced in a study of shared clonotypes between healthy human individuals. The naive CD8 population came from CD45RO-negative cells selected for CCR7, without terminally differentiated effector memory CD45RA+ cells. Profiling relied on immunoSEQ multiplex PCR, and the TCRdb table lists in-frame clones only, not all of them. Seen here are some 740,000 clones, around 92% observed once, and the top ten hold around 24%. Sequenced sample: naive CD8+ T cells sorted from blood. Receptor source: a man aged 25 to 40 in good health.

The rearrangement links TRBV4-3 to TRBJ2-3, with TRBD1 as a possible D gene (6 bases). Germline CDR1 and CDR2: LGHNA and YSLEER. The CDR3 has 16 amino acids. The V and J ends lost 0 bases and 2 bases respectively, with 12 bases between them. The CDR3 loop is CASSQDQGLLTDTQYF. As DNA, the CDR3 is TGCGCCAGCAGCCAAGATCAGGGGCTACTCACAGATACGCAGTATTTT.

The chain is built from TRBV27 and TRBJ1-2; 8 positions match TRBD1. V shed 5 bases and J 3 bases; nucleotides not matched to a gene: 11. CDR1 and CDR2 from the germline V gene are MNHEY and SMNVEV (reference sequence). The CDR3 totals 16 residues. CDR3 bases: TGTGCCAGCAGTCGCAGCCCGGCAGGGGGCTACTATGGCTACACCTTC. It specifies CASSRSPAGGYYGYTF.

CDR3 loop: CAYYPGSMNTEAFF. For the CDR3, the DNA is TGTGCCTACTACCCGGGAAGCATGAACACTGAAGCTTTCTTT. V gene TRBV5-4 combines with J gene TRBJ1-1; D remains ambiguous. Germline CDR1 is SGHNT and CDR2 is YYREEE (reference sequence). The CDR3 extends over 14 amino acids. Trimming shortened V by 10 bases and J by 0 bases, and 16 bases separated the two germline ends. Using reference TRBV5-4 and TRBJ1-1 for the parts outside the CDR3, the full variable domain is ETGVTQSPTHLIKTRGQQVTLRCSSQSGHNTVSWYQQALGQGPQFIFQYYREEENGRGNFPPRFSGLQFPNYSSELNVNALELDDSALYLCAYYPGSMNTEAFFGQGTRLTVV.

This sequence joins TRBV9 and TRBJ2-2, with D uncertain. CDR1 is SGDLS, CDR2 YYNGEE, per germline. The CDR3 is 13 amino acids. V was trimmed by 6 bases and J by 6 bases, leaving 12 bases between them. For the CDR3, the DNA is TGTGCCAGCACTCCACGTTTCGCCGGGGAGCTGTTTTTT. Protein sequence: CASTPRFAGELFF. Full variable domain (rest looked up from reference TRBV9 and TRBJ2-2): DSGVTQTPKHLITATGQRVTLRCSPRSGDLSVYWYQQSLDQGLQFLIQYYNGEERAKGNILERFSAQQFPDLHSELNLSSLELGDSALYFCASTPRFAGELFFGEGSRLTVL.

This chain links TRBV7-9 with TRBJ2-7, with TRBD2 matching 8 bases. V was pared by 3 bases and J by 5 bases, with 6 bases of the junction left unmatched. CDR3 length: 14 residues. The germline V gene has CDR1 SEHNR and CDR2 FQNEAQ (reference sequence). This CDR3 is CASSLVAGQDEQYF. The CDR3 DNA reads TGTGCCAGCAGCTTGGTAGCGGGGCAGGACGAGCAGTACTTC. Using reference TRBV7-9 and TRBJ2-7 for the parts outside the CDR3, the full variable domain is DTGVSQNPRHKITKRGQNVTFRCDPISEHNRLYWYRQTLGQGPEFLTYFQNEAQLEKSRLLSDRFSAERPKGSFSTLEIQRTEQGDSAMYLCASSLVAGQDEQYFGPGTRLTVT.

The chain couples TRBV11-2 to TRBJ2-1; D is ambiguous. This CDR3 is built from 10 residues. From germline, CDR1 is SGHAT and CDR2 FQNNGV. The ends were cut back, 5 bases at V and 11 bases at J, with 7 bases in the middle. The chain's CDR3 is CASSGSKQFF. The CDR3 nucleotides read TGTGCCAGCAGCGGAAGTAAGCAGTTCTTC.

CDR3 in amino acids: CSVRGQENTEAFF. For the CDR3, the DNA is TGCAGCGTCCGAGGACAGGAGAACACTGAAGCTTTCTTT. The chain employs TRBV29-1 and TRBJ1-1, with 7 bases matching TRBD1. Looked up from germline, CDR1 is SQVTM and CDR2 is ANQGSEA. The CDR3 runs 13 residues. Trimming at V came to 6 bases and at J to 1 base, leaving 5 bases not matched to a gene.

In nucleotides, the CDR3 is TGTGCCAGCAGCTCAACCGGAGGCAGGGAAAACTCCTACGAGCAGTACTTC. Its translation: CASSSTGGRENSYEQYF. V is TRBV11-2 and J is TRBJ2-7; perhaps D is TRBD1 or TRBD2 (5 bases each). This CDR3 has 17 amino acids. V dropped 4 bases and J dropped 0 bases, with 19 bases sitting between them. CDR1 and CDR2 from the germline V gene are SGHAT and FQNNGV.

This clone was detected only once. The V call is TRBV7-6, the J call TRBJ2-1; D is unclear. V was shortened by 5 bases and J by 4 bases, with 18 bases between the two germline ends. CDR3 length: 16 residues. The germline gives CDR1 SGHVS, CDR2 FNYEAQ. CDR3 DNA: TGTGCCAGCAGCACCCATTCCGTCGATTTGTACAATGAGCAGTTCTTC. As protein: CASSTHSVDLYNEQFF. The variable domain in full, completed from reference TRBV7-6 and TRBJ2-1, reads GAGVSQSPRYKVTKRGQDVALRCDPISGHVSLYWYRQALGQGPEFLTYFNYEAQQDKSGLPNDRFSAERPEGSISTLTIQRTEQRDSAMYRCASSTHSVDLYNEQFFGPGTRLTVL.

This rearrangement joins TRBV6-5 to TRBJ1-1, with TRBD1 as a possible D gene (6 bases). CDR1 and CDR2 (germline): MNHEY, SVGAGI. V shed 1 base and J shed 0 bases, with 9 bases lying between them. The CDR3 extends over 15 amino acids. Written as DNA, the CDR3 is TGTGCCAGCAGTTACTTTAAGGGGGTGAACACTGAAGCTTTCTTT. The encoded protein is CASSYFKGVNTEAFF.

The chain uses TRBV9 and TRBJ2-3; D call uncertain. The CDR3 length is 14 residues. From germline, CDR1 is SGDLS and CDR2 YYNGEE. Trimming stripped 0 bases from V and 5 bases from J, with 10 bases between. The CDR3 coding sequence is TGTGCCAGCAGCGTAGAGTCTACTCGAGATACGCAGTATTTT. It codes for CASSVESTRDTQYF. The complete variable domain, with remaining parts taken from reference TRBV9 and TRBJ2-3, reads DSGVTQTPKHLITATGQRVTLRCSPRSGDLSVYWYQQSLDQGLQFLIQYYNGEERAKGNILERFSAQQFPDLHSELNLSSLELGDSALYFCASSVESTRDTQYFGPGTRLTVL.

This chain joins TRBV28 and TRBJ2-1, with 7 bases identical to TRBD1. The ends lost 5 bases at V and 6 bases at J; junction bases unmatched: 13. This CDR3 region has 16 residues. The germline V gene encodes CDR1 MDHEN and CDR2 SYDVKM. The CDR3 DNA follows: TGTGCCAGCAGTCCGAGGACAGGCAGGCGCGGCAATGAGCAGTTCTTC. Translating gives CASSPRTGRRGNEQFF.

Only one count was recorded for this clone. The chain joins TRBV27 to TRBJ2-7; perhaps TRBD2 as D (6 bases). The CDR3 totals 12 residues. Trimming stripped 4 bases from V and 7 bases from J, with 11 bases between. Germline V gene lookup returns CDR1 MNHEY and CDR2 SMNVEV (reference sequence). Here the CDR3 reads CASSSGGREQYF. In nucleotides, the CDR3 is TGTGCCAGCAGTTCCGGAGGGAGGGAGCAGTACTTC.

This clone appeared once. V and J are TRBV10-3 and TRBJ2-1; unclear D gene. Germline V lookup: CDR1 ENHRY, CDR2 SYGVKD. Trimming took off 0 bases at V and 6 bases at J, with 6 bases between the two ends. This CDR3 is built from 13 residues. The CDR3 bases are TGTGCCATCAGTGAGTCAGGGCTCAATGAGCAGTTCTTC. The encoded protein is CAISESGLNEQFF.

The CDR3 is CASSQYSTGVWEKLFF. DNA of the CDR3: TGTGCCAGCAGTCAATACTCGACAGGGGTATGGGAAAAACTGTTTTTT. This chain links TRBV27 with TRBJ1-4, with 8 bases identical to TRBD1. After removal of 5 bases from V and 8 bases from J, the junction contained 13 bases not matched to a gene. Per germline, CDR1 MNHEY and CDR2 SMNVEV (reference sequence). The CDR3 loop spans 16 amino acids.

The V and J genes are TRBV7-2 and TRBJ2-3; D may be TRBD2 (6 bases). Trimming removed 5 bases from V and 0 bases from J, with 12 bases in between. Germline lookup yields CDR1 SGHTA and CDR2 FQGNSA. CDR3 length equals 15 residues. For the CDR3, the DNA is TGTGCCAGCAGCCTCCCCGGGACTAGCACAGATACGCAGTATTTT. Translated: CASSLPGTSTDTQYF.

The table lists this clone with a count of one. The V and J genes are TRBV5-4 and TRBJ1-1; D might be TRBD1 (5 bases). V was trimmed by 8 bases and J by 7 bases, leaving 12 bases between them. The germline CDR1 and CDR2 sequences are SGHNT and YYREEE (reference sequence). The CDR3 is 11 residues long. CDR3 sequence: CASFGTHEAFF. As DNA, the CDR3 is TGTGCCAGTTTCGGGACGCATGAAGCTTTCTTT. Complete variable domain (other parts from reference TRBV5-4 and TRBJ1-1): ETGVTQSPTHLIKTRGQQVTLRCSSQSGHNTVSWYQQALGQGPQFIFQYYREEENGRGNFPPRFSGLQFPNYSSELNVNALELDDSALYLCASFGTHEAFFGQGTRLTVV.

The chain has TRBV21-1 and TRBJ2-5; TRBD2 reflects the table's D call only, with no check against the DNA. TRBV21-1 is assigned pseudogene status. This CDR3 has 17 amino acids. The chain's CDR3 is CASSKEGLTSEEETQYF. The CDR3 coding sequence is TGTGCCAGCAGTAAAGAGGGTTTGACTAGCGAGGAAGAGACCCAGTACTTC.

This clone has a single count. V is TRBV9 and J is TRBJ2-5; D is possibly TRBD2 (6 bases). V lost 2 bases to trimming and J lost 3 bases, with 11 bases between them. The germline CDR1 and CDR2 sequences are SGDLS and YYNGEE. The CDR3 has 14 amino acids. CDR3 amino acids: CASSVPTGEETQYF. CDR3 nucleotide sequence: TGTGCCAGCAGCGTCCCCACGGGAGAAGAGACCCAGTACTTC.

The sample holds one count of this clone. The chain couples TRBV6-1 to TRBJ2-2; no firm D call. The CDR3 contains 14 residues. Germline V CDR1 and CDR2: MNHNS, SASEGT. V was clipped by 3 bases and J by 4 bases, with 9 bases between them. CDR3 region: CASSDQPSTGELFF. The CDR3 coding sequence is TGTGCCAGCAGTGACCAGCCAAGCACCGGGGAGCTGTTTTTT.

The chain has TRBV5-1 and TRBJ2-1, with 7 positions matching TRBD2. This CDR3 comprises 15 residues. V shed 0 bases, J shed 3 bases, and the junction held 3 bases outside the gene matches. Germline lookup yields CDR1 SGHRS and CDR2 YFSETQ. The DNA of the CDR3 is TGCGCCAGCAGCTTGGAAAGCGGGAACTACAATGAGCAGTTCTTC. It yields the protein CASSLESGNYNEQFF.

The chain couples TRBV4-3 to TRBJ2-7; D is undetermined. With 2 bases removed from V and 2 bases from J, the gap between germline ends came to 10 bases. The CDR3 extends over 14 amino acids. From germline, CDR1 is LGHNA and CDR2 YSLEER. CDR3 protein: CASSQTDGTYEQYF. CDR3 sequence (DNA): TGCGCCAGCAGCCAAACGGACGGCACCTACGAGCAGTACTTC.

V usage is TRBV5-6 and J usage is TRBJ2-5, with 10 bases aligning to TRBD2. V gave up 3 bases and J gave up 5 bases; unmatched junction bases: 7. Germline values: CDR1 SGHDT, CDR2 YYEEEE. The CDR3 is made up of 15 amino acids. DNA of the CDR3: TGTGCCAGCAGCTCCGGGACTAGCGAGTGGGAGACCCAGTACTTC. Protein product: CASSSGTSEWETQYF.

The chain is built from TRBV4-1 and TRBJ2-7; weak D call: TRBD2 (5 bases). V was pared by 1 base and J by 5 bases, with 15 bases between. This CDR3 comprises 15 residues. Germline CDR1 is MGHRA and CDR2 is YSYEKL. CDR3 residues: CASSQGGRRIDEQYF. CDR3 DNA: TGCGCCAGCAGCCAAGGAGGGCGCCGCATTGACGAGCAGTACTTC.

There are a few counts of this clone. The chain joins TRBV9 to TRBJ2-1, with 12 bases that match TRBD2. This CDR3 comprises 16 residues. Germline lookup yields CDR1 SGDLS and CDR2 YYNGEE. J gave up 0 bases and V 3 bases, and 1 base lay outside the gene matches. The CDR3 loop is CASSGTSGVSYNEQFF. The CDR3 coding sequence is TGTGCCAGCAGCGGGACTAGCGGGGTCTCCTACAATGAGCAGTTCTTC.

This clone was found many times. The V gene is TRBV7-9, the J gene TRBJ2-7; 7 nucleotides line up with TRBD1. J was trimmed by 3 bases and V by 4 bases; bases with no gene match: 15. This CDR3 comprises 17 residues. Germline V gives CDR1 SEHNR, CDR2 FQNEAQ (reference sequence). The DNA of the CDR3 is TGTGCCAGCAGCTCAACTCTGACGGACAGGCCGTTCTACGAGCAGTACTTC. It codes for CASSSTLTDRPFYEQYF. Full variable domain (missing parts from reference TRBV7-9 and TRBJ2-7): DTGVSQNPRHKITKRGQNVTFRCDPISEHNRLYWYRQTLGQGPEFLTYFQNEAQLEKSRLLSDRFSAERPKGSFSTLEIQRTEQGDSAMYLCASSSTLTDRPFYEQYFGPGTRLTVT.

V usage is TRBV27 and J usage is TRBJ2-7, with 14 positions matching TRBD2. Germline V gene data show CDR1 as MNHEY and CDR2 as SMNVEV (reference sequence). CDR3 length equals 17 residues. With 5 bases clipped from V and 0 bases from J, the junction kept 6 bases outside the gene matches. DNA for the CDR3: TGTGCCAGCAGTCCCGCGGGACTAGCGGGAGACTCCTACGAGCAGTACTTC. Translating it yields CASSPAGLAGDSYEQYF.

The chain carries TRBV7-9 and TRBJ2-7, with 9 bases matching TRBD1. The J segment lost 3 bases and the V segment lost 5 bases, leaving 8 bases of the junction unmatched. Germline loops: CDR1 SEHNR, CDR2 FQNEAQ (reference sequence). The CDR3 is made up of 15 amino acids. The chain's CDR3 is CASSPGRTGVYEQYF. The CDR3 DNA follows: TGTGCCAGCAGCCCCGGCAGGACAGGGGTCTACGAGCAGTACTTC. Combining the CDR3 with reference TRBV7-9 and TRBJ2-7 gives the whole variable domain DTGVSQNPRHKITKRGQNVTFRCDPISEHNRLYWYRQTLGQGPEFLTYFQNEAQLEKSRLLSDRFSAERPKGSFSTLEIQRTEQGDSAMYLCASSPGRTGVYEQYFGPGTRLTVT.